Listed below are T cell receptor beta chains from one sample, sequenced in a study of breast tumors, draining lymph nodes, adjacent tissues. TCRdb processed the multiplex PCR reads anew with MiXCR; each CDR3 protein has one entry. The sample shows 20,000 to 25,000 distinct CDR3 sequences, roughly 40% of them seen only once. Specimen: breast tumor tissue. Source of these receptors: a female donor with breast cancer. Some clones in this sample may be carry-over from other donors' samples. CDR3s include the opening cysteine and the closing phenylalanine or tryptophan. A D gene is named only where the DNA matches it firmly. Only some rows state a clone size, as once, few, many or a class for expanded clones.

v_call: TRBV29-1
clone_size: many
j_call: TRBJ2-1
d_call: -
cdr3_length: 14
cdr3_aa: CSVSGPPDWNEQFF
cdr3_nt: TGCAGCGTCTCAGGGCCGCCGGACTGGAATGAGCAGTTCTTC

v_call: TRBV7-8
clone_size: many
j_call: TRBJ1-1
d_call: -
cdr3_length: 13
cdr3_aa: CASSLERNTEAFF
cdr3_nt: TGTGCCAGCAGCTTAGAAAGGAACACTGAAGCTTTCTTT

v_call: TRBV12-3/TRBV12-4
clone_size: many
j_call: TRBJ1-4
d_call: -
cdr3_length: 14
cdr3_aa: CASSFQGTNEKLFF
cdr3_nt: TGTGCCAGCAGTTTCCAGGGTACTAATGAAAAACTGTTTTTT

v_call: TRBV11-2
clone_size: medium-sized
j_call: TRBJ2-5
d_call: -
cdr3_length: 13
cdr3_aa: CASSLGGQETQYF
cdr3_nt: TGTGCCAGCAGCTTAGGCGGGCAAGAGACCCAGTACTTC

v_call: TRBV29-1
clone_size: -
j_call: TRBJ1-4
d_call: -
cdr3_length: 12
cdr3_aa: CSVAEVNEKLFF
cdr3_nt: TGCAGCGTTGCGGAGGTTAATGAAAAACTGTTTTTT

v_call: TRBV5-1
clone_size: medium-sized
j_call: TRBJ2-3
d_call: TRBD2
cdr3_length: 17
cdr3_aa: CASSRLAGEMRADTQYF
cdr3_nt: TGCGCCAGCAGCCGACTAGCGGGAGAGATGCGCGCAGATACGCAGTATTTT

v_call: TRBV7-2
clone_size: many
j_call: TRBJ2-7
d_call: -
cdr3_length: 13
cdr3_aa: CASSILASYEQYF
cdr3_nt: TGTGCCAGCAGCATCCTAGCTTCCTACGAGCAGTACTTC

v_call: TRBV19
clone_size: many
j_call: TRBJ2-2
d_call: -
cdr3_length: 16
cdr3_aa: CASSIRGPGNTGELFF
cdr3_nt: TGTGCCAGTAGTATTAGAGGCCCCGGGAACACCGGGGAGCTGTTTTTT

v_call: TRBV9
clone_size: once
j_call: TRBJ2-5
d_call: TRBD1
cdr3_length: 15
cdr3_aa: CASSGGQGAGETQYF
cdr3_nt: TGTGCCAGCAGCGGGGGACAGGGGGCTGGAGAGACCCAGTACTTC

v_call: TRBV7-9
clone_size: -
j_call: TRBJ2-5
d_call: -
cdr3_length: 12
cdr3_aa: CASSPQWETQYF
cdr3_nt: TGTGCCAGCAGCCCCCAATGGGAGACCCAGTACTTC

v_call: TRBV11-2
clone_size: many
j_call: TRBJ2-7
d_call: -
cdr3_length: 14
cdr3_aa: CASSPLNQRYEQYF
cdr3_nt: TGTGCCAGCAGCCCACTAAACCAACGCTACGAGCAGTACTTC

v_call: TRBV20-1
clone_size: -
j_call: TRBJ2-3
d_call: -
cdr3_length: 17
cdr3_aa: CSASPLWGSTSTDTQYF
cdr3_nt: TGCAGTGCTAGCCCCCTTTGGGGCTCTACTAGCACAGATACGCAGTATTTT

v_call: TRBV19
clone_size: many
j_call: TRBJ2-3
d_call: TRBD1
cdr3_length: 14
cdr3_aa: CASSMPDRGDTQYF
cdr3_nt: TGTGCCAGTAGTATGCCGGACAGGGGGGATACGCAGTATTTT

v_call: TRBV7-9
clone_size: few
j_call: TRBJ2-3
d_call: TRBD2
cdr3_length: 19
cdr3_aa: CASSYPGLAGGRSTDTQYF
cdr3_nt: TGTGCCAGCAGCTATCCGGGACTAGCGGGGGGGCGGAGCACAGATACGCAGTATTTT

v_call: TRBV4-1
clone_size: -
j_call: TRBJ2-2
d_call: -
cdr3_length: 14
cdr3_aa: CASSQPERTGELFF
cdr3_nt: TGCGCCAGCAGCCAGCCTGAGAGAACCGGGGAGCTGTTTTTT

v_call: TRBV4-1
clone_size: -
j_call: TRBJ2-2
d_call: -
cdr3_length: 16
cdr3_aa: CASSQEGARSAGELFF
cdr3_nt: TGCGCCAGCAGCCAAGAAGGGGCCCGTAGCGCCGGGGAGCTGTTTTTT

v_call: TRBV2
clone_size: -
j_call: TRBJ2-5
d_call: -
cdr3_length: 15
cdr3_aa: CASGPHYQLQETQYF
cdr3_nt: TGTGCCAGCGGACCTCACTACCAACTTCAAGAGACCCAGTACTTC

v_call: TRBV7-3
clone_size: -
j_call: TRBJ1-2
d_call: -
cdr3_length: 17
cdr3_aa: CASSLAGVVGGAGGCTF
cdr3_nt: TGTGCCAGCAGCCTAGCAGGAGTCGTTGGGGGGGCAGGTGGCTGCACCTTC

v_call: TRBV2
clone_size: -
j_call: TRBJ2-2
d_call: TRBD1
cdr3_length: 14
cdr3_aa: CASSFTGDTGELFF
cdr3_nt: TGTGCCAGCAGTTTCACAGGGGACACCGGGGAGCTGTTTTTT

v_call: TRBV11-3
clone_size: -
j_call: TRBJ2-5
d_call: -
cdr3_length: 20
cdr3_aa: CASTKTGDRGYTFGSGTQYF
cdr3_nt: -

v_call: TRBV20-1
clone_size: -
j_call: TRBJ1-2
d_call: -
cdr3_length: 14
cdr3_aa: CSARDGRGDYGYTF
cdr3_nt: TGCAGTGCTAGAGATGGACGGGGGGACTATGGCTACACCTTC

v_call: TRBV7-6
clone_size: medium-sized
j_call: TRBJ2-7
d_call: -
cdr3_length: 12
cdr3_aa: CASSDDIYEQYF
cdr3_nt: TGTGCCAGCAGCGACGACATCTACGAGCAGTACTTC

v_call: TRBV12-3/TRBV12-4
clone_size: -
j_call: TRBJ2-3
d_call: -
cdr3_length: 15
cdr3_aa: CASRPTGHSTDTQYF
cdr3_nt: TGTGCCAGCAGACCAACAGGGCACAGCACAGATACGCAGTATTTT

v_call: TRBV19
clone_size: medium-sized
j_call: TRBJ2-7
d_call: -
cdr3_length: 12
cdr3_aa: CASSSGHYEQYF
cdr3_nt: TGTGCCAGTAGCAGCGGGCACTACGAGCAGTACTTC

v_call: TRBV6-5
clone_size: -
j_call: TRBJ1-2
d_call: -
cdr3_length: 13
cdr3_aa: CASSYSEGYGYTF
cdr3_nt: TGTGCCAGCAGTTACTCTGAAGGGTATGGCTACACCTTC

v_call: TRBV4-1
clone_size: many
j_call: TRBJ2-7
d_call: -
cdr3_length: 13
cdr3_aa: CASSRQEFNEQYF
cdr3_nt: TGCGCCAGCAGCCGGCAGGAGTTTAACGAGCAGTACTTC